The sequence of this T cell receptor beta chain was determined in a study of identical twins listed by TCRdb under 2016. Background for the entire study: TCR alpha and beta repertoires from monozygotic twins, unrelated adults of various ages and cord blood were deep-sequenced to test whether fetal clonotypes persist. Replicate twin experiments were performed at different times using different library preparation protocols to rule out contamination. The paper's findings and limits, for the study overall: Compared with coincidental sharing between unrelated individuals, out-of-frame TCR alpha sequences shared between twins had an excess of sequences with low generation probability. Abundant cord blood beta clonotypes had fewer insertions, young adult naive repertoires showed a similar but weaker trend, and memory repertoires showed no such trend. A weaker excess of twin sharing was found in beta out-of-frame sequences because the signal-to-noise ratio was lowered by fewer shared sequences. Conclusions relied on cross-sectional statistical analysis, since the same donors could not be followed over many years. In monozygotic twins, out-of-frame TCR alpha sharing was systematically underestimated by recombination models, although the models agreed with sharing between unrelated individuals. Zero-insertion analyses could be partly confounded by invariant T cells such as MAIT and iNKT, although diverse VJ usage argued against such confounding for most clonotypes.

As to this clonotype: Which antigen it targets is not known. No much larger clone exists at a distance of one base, and base qualities are not known.

The germline V gene specifies SQVTM as CDR1 and ANQGSEA as CDR2. Its CDR3 holds 12 amino acids, cysteine through phenylalanine. Kept here is only the CDR3 DNA, which spans 36 bases and is read in frame from base 1. Between the V and J ends, shortened by 7 bases and 3 bases respectively, the junction contains 12 bases. Every donor was a healthy Caucasian. Three pairs of female monozygotic twins, all aged about 18 to 30 years, made up the twin cohort. Positive isolation kits from Invitrogen were used to isolate the CD4+ and CD8+ T cell populations. The protocol used for the library was 5' RACE. TCRdb records Illumina HiSeq 2000 as the sequencer. Template switching added a universal primer binding site, and the final cDNA carried a unique molecular identifier that allowed TCR cDNA molecules to be counted accurately. Specific primers in the conserved constant-segment region were used to synthesize first-strand cDNA for TCR alpha and beta chains. Each cDNA library was double barcoded, with a SMART-Mk sample barcode plus Illumina barcodes, to control for contamination. TruSeq adapter sequences and Illumina sample barcodes were added in two successive PCR steps. The TCR alpha and beta cDNA libraries were sequenced on the Illumina HiSeq platform using custom primers. On the authors' methods: Unique molecular identifiers were extracted from raw reads with MiGEC, and CDR3 positions were determined with MiXCR. For each individual, recombination models were inferred using an EM algorithm with the repgenHMM and IGoR tools. The tcR package in R was used for shared clonotype analysis, with sharing normalized by the product of cloneset sizes. To study raw recombination without the effects of thymic and clonal selection, out-of-frame nonproductive sequences were analyzed. The public reads were run again by TCRdb, first through fastp at Q25 and then through MiXCR, and only productive beta chains were kept. Every distinct CDR3 protein forms one entry, paired with its most common genes and DNA. The V and J calls come from TCRdb's annotation, not from the publication. This sample has roughly 280,000 distinct CDR3 sequences in its table, and 8% to 9.5% of those were observed once. The ten largest clones capture approximately 7% of the sample.

The sample was also reused in another study, on yellow fever vaccine responses in identical twins. From the second report: The T cell response to vaccination in identical twins was reported by the authors to appear partly convergent and partly personalized. Focusing on identical twins, the study followed the T cell clones that responded to the vaccine, and did so with precision.

Sequencing used CD8+ T cells sorted from blood. Recombination linked TRBV29-1 to TRBJ1-1; tentative D gene TRBD1, with 6 bases matching. This receptor was identified in a woman younger than 30 in good health. The DNA sequence is as follows: TGCAGCGCCCCGTCAGGGGACACTGAAGCTTTCTTT. Translated, it reads CSAPSGDTEAFF.